The clone carrying this T cell receptor beta chain was picked up one time. The data were produced by immunoSEQ multiplex PCR, yet TCRdb's version contains in-frame clones alone and is incomplete. This sample yields approximately 99,000 clones, of which approximately 88% are seen a single time; roughly 2.3% belongs to the top ten. The sample comes from a study of blood T cell repertoires in COVID-19. The CDR3 spans 15 residues. Germline V CDR1 and CDR2: MDHEN, SYDVKM. Trimming removed 6 bases at V and 2 bases at J, with 15 bases between. Sequenced sample: peripheral blood. The chain is built from TRBV28 and TRBJ2-3, with D possibly TRBD2 on 5 matching bases. This sequence originates from a human donor in a cohort sampled during active COVID-19. CDR3 nucleotides: TGTGCCAGCAGGCTCCGGGAATGGGTCACAGATACGCAGTATTTT. It translates to CASRLREWVTDTQYF.